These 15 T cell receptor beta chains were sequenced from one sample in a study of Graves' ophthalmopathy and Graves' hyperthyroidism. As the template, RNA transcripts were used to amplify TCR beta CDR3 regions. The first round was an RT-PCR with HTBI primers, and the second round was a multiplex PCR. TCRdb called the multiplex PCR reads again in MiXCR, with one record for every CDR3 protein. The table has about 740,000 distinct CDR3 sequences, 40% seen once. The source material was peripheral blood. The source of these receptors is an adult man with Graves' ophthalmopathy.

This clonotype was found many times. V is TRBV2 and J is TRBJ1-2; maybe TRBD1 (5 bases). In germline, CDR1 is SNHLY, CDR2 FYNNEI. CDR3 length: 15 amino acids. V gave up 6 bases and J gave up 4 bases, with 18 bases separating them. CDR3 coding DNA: TGTGCCAGCAGGCCGGCCTGGGGGGACTCCTATGGCTACACCTTC. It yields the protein CASRPAWGDSYGYTF.

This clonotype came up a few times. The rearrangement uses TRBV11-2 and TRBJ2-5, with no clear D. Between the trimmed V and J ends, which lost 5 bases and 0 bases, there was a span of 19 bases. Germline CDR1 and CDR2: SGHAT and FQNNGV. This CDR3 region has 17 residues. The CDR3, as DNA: TGTGCCAGCAGCCCGCCTTTGGGGTCCAGGTACCAAGAGACCCAGTACTTC. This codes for CASSPPLGSRYQETQYF.

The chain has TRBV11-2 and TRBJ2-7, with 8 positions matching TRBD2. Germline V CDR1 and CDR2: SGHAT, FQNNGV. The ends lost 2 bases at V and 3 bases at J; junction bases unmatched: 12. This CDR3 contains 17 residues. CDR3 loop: CASSLIQSSGGHYEQYF. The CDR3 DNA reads TGTGCCAGCAGCTTAATTCAGTCATCGGGAGGGCACTACGAGCAGTACTTC.

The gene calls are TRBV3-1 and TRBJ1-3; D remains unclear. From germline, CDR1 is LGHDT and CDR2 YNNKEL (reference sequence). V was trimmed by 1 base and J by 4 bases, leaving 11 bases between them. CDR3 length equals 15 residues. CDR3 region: CASSQGLGGGNTIYF. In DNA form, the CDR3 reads TGTGCCAGCAGCCAAGGTTTGGGCGGCGGAAACACCATATATTTT.

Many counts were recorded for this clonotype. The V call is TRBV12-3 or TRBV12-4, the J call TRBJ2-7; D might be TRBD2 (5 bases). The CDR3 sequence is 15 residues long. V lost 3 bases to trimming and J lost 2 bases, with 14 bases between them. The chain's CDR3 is CASSLTPSYAYEQYF. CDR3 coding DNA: TGTGCCAGCAGTTTGACCCCTAGCTACGCCTACGAGCAGTACTTC.

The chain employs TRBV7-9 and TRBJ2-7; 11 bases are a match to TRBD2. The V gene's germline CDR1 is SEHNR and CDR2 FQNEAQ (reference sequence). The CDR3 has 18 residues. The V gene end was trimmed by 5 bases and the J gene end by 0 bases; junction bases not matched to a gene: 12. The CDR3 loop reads CASSQDGTSGGLSYEQYF. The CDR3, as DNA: TGTGCCAGCAGCCAAGATGGAACTAGCGGGGGACTCTCCTACGAGCAGTACTTC. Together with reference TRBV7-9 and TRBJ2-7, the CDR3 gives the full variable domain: DTGVSQNPRHKITKRGQNVTFRCDPISEHNRLYWYRQTLGQGPEFLTYFQNEAQLEKSRLLSDRFSAERPKGSFSTLEIQRTEQGDSAMYLCASSQDGTSGGLSYEQYFGPGTRLTVT.

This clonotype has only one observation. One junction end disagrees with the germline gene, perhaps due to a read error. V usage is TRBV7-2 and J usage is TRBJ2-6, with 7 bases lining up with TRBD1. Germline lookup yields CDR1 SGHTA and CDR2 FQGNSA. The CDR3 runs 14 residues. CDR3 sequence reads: CASSLDDRASTEAF. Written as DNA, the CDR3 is TGTGCCAGCAGCCTAGACGACAGGGCATCCACTGAAGCTTTC.

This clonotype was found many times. The CDR3 DNA reads TGTGCCATCAGTGACCCGATATTGACAGGGGAGACCCAGTACTTC. Translation: CAISDPILTGETQYF. The J gene is TRBJ2-5, the V gene TRBV10-3; the match to TRBD1 covers 7 bases. J lost 5 bases, V lost 3 bases, and 9 bases had no gene match. The CDR3 runs to 15 residues. Germline values: CDR1 ENHRY, CDR2 SYGVKD.

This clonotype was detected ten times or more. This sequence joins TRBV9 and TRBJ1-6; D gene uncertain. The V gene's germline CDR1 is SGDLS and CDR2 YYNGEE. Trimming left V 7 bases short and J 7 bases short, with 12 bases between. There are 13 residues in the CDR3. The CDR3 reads CASGLEGNSPLHF. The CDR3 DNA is TGTGCCAGCGGACTGGAGGGAAATTCACCCCTCCACTTT.

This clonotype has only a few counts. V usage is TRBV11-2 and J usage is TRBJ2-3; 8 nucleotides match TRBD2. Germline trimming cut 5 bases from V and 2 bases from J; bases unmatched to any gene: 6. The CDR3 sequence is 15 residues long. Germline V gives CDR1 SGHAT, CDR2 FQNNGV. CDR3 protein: CASSPGGFSTDTQYF. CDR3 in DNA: TGTGCCAGCAGCCCGGGGGGGTTTTCCACAGATACGCAGTATTTT.

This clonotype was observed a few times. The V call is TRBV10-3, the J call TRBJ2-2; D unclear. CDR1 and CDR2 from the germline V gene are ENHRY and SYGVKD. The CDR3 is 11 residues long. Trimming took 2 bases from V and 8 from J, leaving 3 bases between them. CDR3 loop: CAISETGELFF. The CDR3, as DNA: TGTGCCATCAGTGAGACGGGGGAGCTGTTTTTT.

The CDR3 bases are TGTGCCTGGGCCCGTGGCGTACAGCGGATGAACACTGAAGCTTTCTTT. Its protein is CAWARGVQRMNTEAFF. This sequence joins TRBV19 and TRBJ1-1, with D unresolved. The CDR3 sequence is 16 residues long. Per the germline V gene, CDR1 is LNHDA and CDR2 is SQIVND (reference sequence). V lost 11 bases and J 0 bases, leaving 22 bases between the germline ends.

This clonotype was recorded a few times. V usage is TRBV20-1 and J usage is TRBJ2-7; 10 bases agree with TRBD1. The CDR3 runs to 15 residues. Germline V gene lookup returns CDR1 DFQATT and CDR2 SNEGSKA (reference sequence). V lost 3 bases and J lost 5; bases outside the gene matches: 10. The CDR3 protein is CSASRGQGTQHEQYF. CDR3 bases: TGCAGTGCTAGTAGGGGACAGGGGACGCAGCACGAGCAGTACTTC.

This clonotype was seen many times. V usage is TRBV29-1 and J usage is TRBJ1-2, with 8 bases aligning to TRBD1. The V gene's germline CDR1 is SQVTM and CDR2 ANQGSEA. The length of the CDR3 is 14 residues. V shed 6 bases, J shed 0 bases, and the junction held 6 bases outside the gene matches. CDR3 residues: CSVLTGATNYGYTF. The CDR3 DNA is TGCAGCGTCCTGACAGGGGCCACTAACTATGGCTACACCTTC. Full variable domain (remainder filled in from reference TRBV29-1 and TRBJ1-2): SAVISQKPSRDICQRGTSLTIQCQVDSQVTMMFWYRQQPGQSLTLIATANQGSEATYESGFVIDKFPISRPNLTFSTLTVSNMSPEDSSIYLCSVLTGATNYGYTFGSGTRLTVV.

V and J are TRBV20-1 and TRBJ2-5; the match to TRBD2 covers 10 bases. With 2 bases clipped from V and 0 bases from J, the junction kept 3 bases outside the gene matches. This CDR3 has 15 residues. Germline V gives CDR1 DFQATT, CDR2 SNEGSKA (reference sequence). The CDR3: CSARRTSGNQETQYF. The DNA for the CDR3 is TGCAGTGCTAGACGGACTAGCGGAAACCAAGAGACCCAGTACTTC.